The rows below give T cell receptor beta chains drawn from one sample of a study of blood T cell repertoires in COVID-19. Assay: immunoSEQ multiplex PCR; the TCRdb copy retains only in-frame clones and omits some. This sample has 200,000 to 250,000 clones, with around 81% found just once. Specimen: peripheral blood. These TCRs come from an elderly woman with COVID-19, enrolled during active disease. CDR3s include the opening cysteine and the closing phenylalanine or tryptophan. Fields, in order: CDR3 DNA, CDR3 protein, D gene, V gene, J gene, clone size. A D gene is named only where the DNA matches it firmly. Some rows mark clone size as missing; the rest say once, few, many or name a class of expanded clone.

cdr3_nt: TGCGCCAGCAGCTTGGGGGACAGAGAGTCCTACGAGCAGTACTTC
cdr3_aa: CASSLGDRESYEQYF
d_call: TRBD1
v_call: TRBV5-1
j_call: TRBJ2-7
clone_size: .

cdr3_nt: TGTGCCACCAGTGATTCCGCCGCGGGAGGGGCGGGCTACAATGAGCAGTTCTTC
cdr3_aa: CATSDSAAGGAGYNEQFF
d_call: TRBD2
v_call: TRBV24-1
j_call: TRBJ2-1
clone_size: .

cdr3_nt: TGTGCCAGCAGCGACCAGGGGGCTCCTAATTCACCCCTCCACTTT
cdr3_aa: CASSDQGAPNSPLHF
d_call: TRBD1
v_call: TRBV9
j_call: TRBJ1-6
clone_size: .

cdr3_nt: TGTGCCAGCAGCTCTAGCGGGGGGAGGGGAGAGACCCAGTACTTC
cdr3_aa: CASSSSGGRGETQYF
d_call: TRBD2
v_call: TRBV9
j_call: TRBJ2-5
clone_size: once

cdr3_nt: TGTGCCAGTAGTATTACTCCGGACTATGGCTACACCTTC
cdr3_aa: CASSITPDYGYTF
d_call: .
v_call: TRBV19
j_call: TRBJ1-2
clone_size: few

cdr3_nt: TGCGCCAGCAGCCCGCCGGGGTACACAGATACGCAGTATTTT
cdr3_aa: CASSPPGYTDTQYF
d_call: .
v_call: TRBV4-1
j_call: TRBJ2-3
clone_size: once

cdr3_nt: TGTGCCAGCAGCCGTAGCGGGAGCCGAACAGATACGCAGTATTTT
cdr3_aa: CASSRSGSRTDTQYF
d_call: TRBD2
v_call: TRBV5-4
j_call: TRBJ2-3
clone_size: .

cdr3_nt: TGTGCCAGTAGTATGGCGAGACAGGGGACGAATGAGCAGTTCTTC
cdr3_aa: CASSMARQGTNEQFF
d_call: TRBD1
v_call: TRBV19
j_call: TRBJ2-1
clone_size: once

cdr3_nt: TGTGCCAGCAGTTCGACGGGAAACCGCTACGAGCAGTACTTC
cdr3_aa: CASSSTGNRYEQYF
d_call: .
v_call: TRBV27
j_call: TRBJ2-7
clone_size: once

cdr3_nt: TGCAGCGTTGAATATAGCGGGAGTATCGAGCAGTACTTC
cdr3_aa: CSVEYSGSIEQYF
d_call: TRBD2
v_call: TRBV29-1
j_call: TRBJ2-7
clone_size: .

cdr3_nt: TGCGCCAGCAGCCAGACAGAAAGTTCACCCCTCCACTTT
cdr3_aa: CASSQTESSPLHF
d_call: .
v_call: TRBV5-1
j_call: TRBJ1-6
clone_size: .

cdr3_nt: TGTGCCGGAGAACAGGGGAAATCACCCCTCCACTTT
cdr3_aa: CAGEQGKSPLHF
d_call: TRBD1
v_call: TRBV30
j_call: TRBJ1-6
clone_size: few

cdr3_nt: TGTGCCTGGAGAGGCGGGGGGGCAACCGGGGAGCTGTTTTTT
cdr3_aa: CAWRGGGATGELFF
d_call: TRBD2
v_call: TRBV30
j_call: TRBJ2-2
clone_size: .

cdr3_nt: TGCGCCAGCAGCTTGGGGTCCCGGGTCAATGAGCAGTTCTTC
cdr3_aa: CASSLGSRVNEQFF
d_call: .
v_call: TRBV5-1
j_call: TRBJ2-1
clone_size: .

cdr3_nt: TGTGCCAGCTCACCGCACCGAGCAGGGACTAATGAAAAACTGTTTTTT
cdr3_aa: CASSPHRAGTNEKLFF
d_call: .
v_call: TRBV18
j_call: TRBJ1-4
clone_size: .

cdr3_nt: TGTGCCAGCGTGGAAGGGGGGGCCTACGAGCAGTACTTC
cdr3_aa: CASVEGGAYEQYF
d_call: .
v_call: TRBV28
j_call: TRBJ2-7
clone_size: once

cdr3_nt: TGTGCGGGACAGGCCCTTTCTAACTATGGCTACACCTTC
cdr3_aa: CAGQALSNYGYTF
d_call: TRBD1
v_call: TRBV7-2
j_call: TRBJ1-2
clone_size: .

cdr3_nt: TGTGCCATCTCCCCAAGACTACTCGAGCAGTACTTC
cdr3_aa: CAISPRLLEQYF
d_call: .
v_call: TRBV10-3
j_call: TRBJ2-7
clone_size: .

cdr3_nt: TGTGCCAGCAGCCCGGGGGGACACTTCACAGCTTTCTTT
cdr3_aa: CASSPGGHFTAFF
d_call: .
v_call: TRBV5-4
j_call: TRBJ1-1
clone_size: .

cdr3_nt: TGTGCCAGCAGCTTAGCGACAGTGTCAAGCGAGCAGTACTTC
cdr3_aa: CASSLATVSSEQYF
d_call: .
v_call: TRBV7-8
j_call: TRBJ2-7
clone_size: .

cdr3_nt: TGTGCCAGCTCACCAGGGACAGGGAAGAATGGCTACACCTTC
cdr3_aa: CASSPGTGKNGYTF
d_call: TRBD1
v_call: TRBV18
j_call: TRBJ1-2
clone_size: once

cdr3_nt: TGTGCCAGCAGCACCAGAAGCGGGAAACCCGGTGGGTACGAGCAGTACTTC
cdr3_aa: CASSTRSGKPGGYEQYF
d_call: TRBD2
v_call: TRBV3-1/TRBV3-2
j_call: TRBJ2-7
clone_size: once

cdr3_nt: TGTGCCAGCAGCCAAGATTTGGTAGCGCCTGATAATGAGCAGTTCTTC
cdr3_aa: CASSQDLVAPDNEQFF
d_call: .
v_call: TRBV3-1/TRBV3-2
j_call: TRBJ2-1
clone_size: .